This T cell receptor (beta chain) is from a study of CD8+CD57+ T cells in acquired aplastic anemia. Study-wide results and caveats: Sharing between patients and controls was observed for around 30 CD8+ CDR3 sequences. Simpson's diversity of CD8+ cells was not significantly different in patients compared with controls.

TCR beta VDJ and CDR3 were profiled, and genomic DNA was the template. TCRdb re-called the reads through MiXCR, storing one row per CDR3 protein. Of about 200,000 distinct CDR3 sequences listed, more than 55% are singletons. Sequencing was done on patients that had shown CD8+CD57+ cell expansion by flow cytometry. V dropped 4 bases and J dropped 8; count of bases not matched to a gene: 1. The CDR3 runs 10 residues. The germline gives CDR1 SQVTM, CDR2 ANQGSEA. The table lists this clonotype with a few counts. The antigen is not known. The sample was sorted CD4+, CD8+, or CD8+CD57+ T cells (not recorded which) from PBMCs. V is TRBV29-1 and J is TRBJ1-1; TRBD1 matches 7 bases. The receptor was derived from a human donor with aplastic anemia. The CDR3 DNA reads TGCAGCGTTGGGGGACAGGAAGCTTTCTTT. It codes for CSVGGQEAFF.